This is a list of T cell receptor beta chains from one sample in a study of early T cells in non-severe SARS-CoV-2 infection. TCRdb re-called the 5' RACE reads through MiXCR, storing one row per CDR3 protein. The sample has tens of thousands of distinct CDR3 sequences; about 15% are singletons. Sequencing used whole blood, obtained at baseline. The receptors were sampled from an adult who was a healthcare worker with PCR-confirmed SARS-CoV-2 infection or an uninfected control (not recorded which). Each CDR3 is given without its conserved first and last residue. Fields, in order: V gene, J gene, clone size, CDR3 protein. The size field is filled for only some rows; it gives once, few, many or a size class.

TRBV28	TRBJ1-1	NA	ASSSLQGAVTEAF
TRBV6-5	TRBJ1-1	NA	ASSYSRWNTEAF
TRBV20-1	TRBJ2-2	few	SADDRTQANTGELF
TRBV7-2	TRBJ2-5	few	ASSLVGNEETQY
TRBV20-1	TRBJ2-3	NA	SALRTSGRDTQY
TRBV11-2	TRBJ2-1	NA	ASSFDSSGSHEQF
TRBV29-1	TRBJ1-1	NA	SAATGGPTEAF
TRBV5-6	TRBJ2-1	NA	ASSLGTSVDYNEQF
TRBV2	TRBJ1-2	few	ASSTNSRGYT
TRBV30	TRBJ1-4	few	AWSAGGGENEKLF
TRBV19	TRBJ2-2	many	ASSQRGIAGELF
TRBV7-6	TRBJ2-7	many	ASSPTGQGALLVSEQY
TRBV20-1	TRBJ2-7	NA	SASSVAEQY
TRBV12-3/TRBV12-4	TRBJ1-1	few	ASSPPQGGTEAF
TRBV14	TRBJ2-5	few	ASSRRAETQY